These 28 T cell receptor beta chains were all obtained from the same sample, sequenced in a study of vaccination effects on CD4 cells after COVID-19. These TCRs' antigens remain unknown. After roughly eleven days in culture, the CD4+ T cells were isolated. Repertoires were generated with immunoSEQ multiplex PCR, while TCRdb's copy carries only in-frame clones and drops some. The table lists roughly 31,000 clones, 70% of them singletons, with 3.5% to 4% in the top ten. The material was CD4+ T cells from PBMCs cultured without peptide, obtained before COVID-19 vaccination. The receptors derive from a human donor who received a COVID-19 vaccine.

The rearrangement links TRBV6-4 to TRBJ2-1; 12 nucleotides agree with TRBD2. This CDR3 comprises 15 residues. Per the germline V gene, CDR1 is MRHNA and CDR2 is SNTAGT. V lost 5 bases to trimming and J lost 10 bases; unmatched junction nucleotides: 9. The CDR3 DNA reads as TGTGCCAGCAGTCGGGAGACTAGCGGGGGACGGGAGCAGTTCTTC. This codes for CASSRETSGGREQFF.

The CDR3 sequence: CASSDSGGVDTQYF. As DNA, the CDR3 is TGTGCCAGCAGTGATTCTGGGGGAGTCGATACGCAGTATTTT. The genes are TRBV6-1 and TRBJ2-3; D tentatively fits TRBD1 or TRBD2 (5 bases each). This CDR3 has 14 amino acids. The V and J ends lost 3 bases and 6 bases respectively, with 13 bases between them. Germline V CDR1 and CDR2: MNHNS, SASEGT.

The chain joins TRBV11-2 to TRBJ1-1; D uncertain. The CDR3 is made up of 13 amino acids. Germline CDR1 and CDR2: SGHAT and FQNNGV. Trimming cost V 4 bases and J 1 base, with 7 bases left between them. The CDR3 sequence is CASSSDRNTEAFF. The CDR3 bases are TGTGCCAGCAGCTCCGATAGGAACACTGAAGCTTTCTTT.

The chain is built from TRBV9 and TRBJ1-6; no reliable D call. CDR3 length: 12 residues. Germline V gene lookup returns CDR1 SGDLS and CDR2 YYNGEE. V was clipped by 4 bases and J by 13 bases, with 12 bases between them. As DNA, the CDR3 is TGTGCCAGCAGCCGCGATTCTGACCCCCTCCACTTT. Residues: CASSRDSDPLHF.

The J gene is TRBJ2-2, the V gene TRBV4-1; D unclear. Per germline, CDR1 MGHRA and CDR2 YSYEKL. The CDR3 covers 15 residues. Trimming stripped 4 bases from V and 2 bases from J, with 11 bases between. CDR3 bases: TGCGCCAGCAGCCCCCTGGGATTAAACACCGGGGAGCTGTTTTTT. Translated: CASSPLGLNTGELFF.

The V gene is TRBV5-1, the J gene TRBJ2-5, with D possibly being TRBD1 (6 bases). The V gene lost 0 bases and the J gene lost 1 base, with 16 bases spanning the gap. The CDR3 sequence is 17 residues long. Germline-derived CDR1 and CDR2 are SGHRS and YFSETQ. CDR3 DNA sequence: TGCGCCAGCAGCTTGGGGGCCGACAGGCCATTCCAAGAGACCCAGTACTTC. It specifies CASSLGADRPFQETQYF.

V gene TRBV6-5 combines with J gene TRBJ2-5, with 12 bases matching TRBD2. The CDR3 runs to 15 residues. The germline gives CDR1 MNHEY, CDR2 SVGAGI. Unmatched junction bases numbered 7, after V lost 6 bases and J lost 5 bases. The CDR3 nucleotides are TGTGCCAGCAGACAGACTAGCGGGAGATCGGAGACCCAGTACTTC. It encodes CASRQTSGRSETQYF.

This clone was detected only a few times. The chain uses TRBV7-9 and TRBJ1-1; D possibly corresponds to TRBD1 (5 bases). The CDR3 contains 12 residues. V was cut by 1 base and J by 5 bases, with 5 bases left in between. Germline CDR1 and CDR2: SEHNR and FQNEAQ (reference sequence). The CDR3: CASSLGTTEAFF. CDR3 in DNA: TGTGCCAGCAGCTTAGGGACAACTGAAGCTTTCTTT.

A few counts support this clone. The chain employs TRBV6-4 and TRBJ2-2; possible D gene TRBD1, 6 bases. The CDR3 contains 15 residues. V shed 4 bases and J shed 6 bases, with 15 bases lying between them. Germline lookup yields CDR1 MRHNA and CDR2 SNTAGT. In DNA, the CDR3 is TGTGCCAGCAGTGTCGCAGGGGAAGTGGCCGGGGAGCTGTTTTTT. Amino acids: CASSVAGEVAGELFF.

The chain carries TRBV6-5 and TRBJ1-2, with 7 bases aligning to TRBD1. Germline CDR1 MNHEY, CDR2 SVGAGI. The ends lost 6 bases at V and 4 bases at J; junction bases unmatched: 11. The CDR3 runs 15 residues. The CDR3, as DNA: TGTGCCAGCAGGGACAGACAGGGACATTTCTATGGCTACACCTTC. Residues: CASRDRQGHFYGYTF.

The chain combines TRBV9 with TRBJ2-6, with no clear D. The CDR3 is 15 residues long. The V end was cut by 4 bases, the J end by 0 bases, with 8 bases between. Germline lookup yields CDR1 SGDLS and CDR2 YYNGEE. In DNA form, the CDR3 reads TGTGCCAGCAGCCCACACATCTCTGGGGCCAACGTCCTGACTTTC. Translation gives CASSPHISGANVLTF.

This chain uses TRBV5-1 with TRBJ2-5; TRBD1 is a possible D gene (5 bases). The V gene's germline CDR1 is SGHRS and CDR2 YFSETQ. The CDR3 sequence is 13 residues long. V lost 2 bases, J lost 5 bases, and 10 bases lay in between. This chain's CDR3 is CASSLRGRETQYF. In DNA, the CDR3 is TGCGCCAGCAGCTTAAGGGGTCGGGAGACCCAGTACTTC.

The chain couples TRBV5-5 to TRBJ2-1, with D possibly matching TRBD2 (5 bases). The CDR3 loop spans 13 amino acids. Germline lookup yields CDR1 SGHKS and CDR2 YYEKEE (reference sequence). V dropped 2 bases and J dropped 9 bases, with 12 bases sitting between them. The CDR3 sequence: CASSFEPAGEQFF. The CDR3 coding sequence is TGTGCCAGCAGCTTTGAACCGGCGGGTGAGCAGTTCTTC.

The J gene is TRBJ2-7, the V gene TRBV7-2; a weak D match, TRBD2 (6 bases). This CDR3 is built from 15 residues. Germline V gene sequence: CDR1 SGHTA, CDR2 FQGNSA. The V end was cut by 5 bases, the J end by 4 bases, with 18 bases between. CDR3 DNA sequence: TGTGCCAGCAGCCCCCAGGGCGGGACGGGTTACGAGCAGTACTTC. This codes for CASSPQGGTGYEQYF.

CDR3 DNA: TGTGCCAGCAGTTGGGGACAGTTTTTCTATGGCTACACCTTC. Translated, it gives CASSWGQFFYGYTF. The V call is TRBV5-6, the J call TRBJ1-2; 7 bases are a match to TRBD1. CDR3 size: 14 residues. The V gene end was trimmed by 5 bases and the J gene end by 4 bases; junction bases not matched to a gene: 8. Per the germline V gene, CDR1 is SGHDT and CDR2 is YYEEEE.

The V and J genes are TRBV19 and TRBJ2-7; TRBD1 is a possible D gene (5 bases). The CDR3 consists of 14 residues. V lost 7 bases and J lost 6, with 19 bases in between. Germline CDR1 and CDR2: LNHDA and SQIVND (reference sequence). The DNA for the CDR3 is TGTGCCAGTATTTCCGGGCAGGGTTTGAGCGAGCAGTACTTC. This encodes CASISGQGLSEQYF.

The chain joins TRBV6-4 to TRBJ2-6; D is possibly TRBD1 (5 bases). The CDR3 covers 16 residues. CDR1 is MRHNA and CDR2 is SNTAGT in the germline V gene. With 2 bases removed from V and 0 bases from J, the gap between germline ends came to 8 bases. Written as DNA, the CDR3 is TGTGCCAGCAGTGACGGACATCACTCTGGGGCCAACGTCCTGACTTTC. It yields the protein CASSDGHHSGANVLTF.

This rearrangement joins TRBV5-4 to TRBJ1-3, with 7 bases fitting TRBD1. The germline gives CDR1 SGHNT, CDR2 YYREEE (reference sequence). This CDR3 is 15 amino acids long. The V and J ends lost 4 bases and 0 bases, in that order; junction bases with no gene match: 4. CDR3 DNA sequence: TGTGCCAGCAGCGTAGGGACAGCCTCTGGAAACACCATATATTTT. Its protein is CASSVGTASGNTIYF.

V gene TRBV5-1 combines with J gene TRBJ2-1; D is possibly TRBD2 (6 bases). V was cut by 6 bases and J by 3 bases, with 16 bases left in between. Per germline, CDR1 SGHRS and CDR2 YFSETQ. This CDR3 is built from 15 residues. CDR3 sequence (DNA): TGCGCCAGCACCCCAACGGGGAGGCTCTACAATGAGCAGTTCTTC. Amino acid sequence: CASTPTGRLYNEQFF.

This rearrangement joins TRBV10-3 to TRBJ1-4; weak D call: TRBD1 (5 bases). The CDR3 is 15 amino acids. Germline V gene data show CDR1 as ENHRY and CDR2 as SYGVKD. Trimming stripped 0 bases from V and 3 bases from J, with 8 bases between. The CDR3 protein is CAISESGVPNEKLFF. CDR3 coding DNA: TGTGCCATCAGTGAGTCAGGGGTTCCTAATGAAAAACTGTTTTTT.

V gene TRBV30 combines with J gene TRBJ1-2; 9 nucleotides match TRBD1. This CDR3 has 12 residues. The V and J ends lost 3 bases and 5 bases, in that order; junction bases with no gene match: 1. Germline CDR1 GTSNPN, CDR2 SVGIG (reference sequence). The CDR3 loop reads CAWSGQGYGYTF. The CDR3 region has the DNA TGTGCCTGGAGCGGACAGGGGTATGGCTACACCTTC.

J is TRBJ2-5 and V is TRBV4-1; the D gene is possibly TRBD1 (6 bases). Germline V gene lookup returns CDR1 MGHRA and CDR2 YSYEKL. Deletions cut 1 base from V and 2 bases from J, with 14 bases between. CDR3 length: 16 amino acids. The DNA for the CDR3 is TGCGCCAGCAGCCAAGCTACACGGACAGTTCAAGAGACCCAGTACTTC. It is translated as CASSQATRTVQETQYF.

This clone was found a few times. This sequence joins TRBV24-1 and TRBJ2-7; a possible D gene is TRBD2 (6 bases). This CDR3 has 14 residues. Germline V CDR1 and CDR2: KGHDR, SFDVKD. V was pared by 9 bases and J by 2 bases, with 16 bases between. The CDR3 coding sequence is TGTGCCACCCGTGCAAGGACGGGGGCCTACGAGCAGTACTTC. Its translation: CATRARTGAYEQYF.

This clone showed up just a few times. The J gene is TRBJ2-3, the V gene TRBV2; 10 bases are a match to TRBD2. CDR1 and CDR2 (germline): SNHLY, FYNNEI. CDR3 size: 16 residues. V lost 5 bases to trimming and J lost 1 base; unmatched junction nucleotides: 6. This CDR3 reads CASSPEAGGGTDTQYF. The CDR3 DNA reads TGTGCCAGCAGTCCTGAAGCGGGGGGGGGCACAGATACGCAGTATTTT.

This clone is a singleton in its sample. The chain joins TRBV3-1 (or the pseudogene TRBV3-2) to TRBJ1-2; TRBD1 is a possible D gene (5 bases). Germline-derived CDR1 and CDR2 are LGHDT and YNNKEL (reference sequence). V was cut by 4 bases and J by 2 bases, with 11 bases left in between. The CDR3 runs to 14 residues. Here the CDR3 DNA reads TGTGCCAGCAGCCCAAAATGGGGGAACTATGGCTACACCTTC. This translates into CASSPKWGNYGYTF.

The V gene is TRBV2, the J gene TRBJ2-6; TRBD2 aligns across 7 bases. Germline assignment: CDR1 SNHLY and CDR2 FYNNEI. This CDR3 contains 17 residues. J was trimmed by 1 base and V by 4 bases; bases with no gene match: 7. The CDR3 DNA reads TGTGCCAGCAGTGGACTGGGACTACTATCTGGGGCCAACGTCCTGACTTTC. Protein product: CASSGLGLLSGANVLTF.

The chain is built from TRBV7-9 and TRBJ2-7; the match to TRBD2 covers 10 bases. V was pared by 3 bases and J by 5 bases, with 4 bases of the junction left unmatched. The germline CDR1 and CDR2 sequences are SEHNR and FQNEAQ (reference sequence). This CDR3 has 14 amino acids. The CDR3 loop reads CASSLLAGDDEQYF. The CDR3 bases are TGTGCCAGCAGCTTGCTAGCGGGAGACGACGAGCAGTACTTC.

The chain joins TRBV4-2 to TRBJ1-5; D possibly corresponds to TRBD1 (5 bases). CDR1 and CDR2 (germline): LGHNA, YNFKEQ. The CDR3 is made up of 17 amino acids. V gave up 4 bases and J gave up 4 bases, with 20 bases separating them. The CDR3 loop is CASSLSPGGLGNQPQHF. CDR3 DNA: TGTGCCAGCAGCCTATCACCGGGGGGGTTGGGGAATCAGCCCCAGCATTTT.